Below, 20 T cell receptor beta chains from the same sample are listed, as sequenced in a study of blood T cell repertoires in COVID-19. Assay: immunoSEQ multiplex PCR; the TCRdb copy retains only in-frame clones and omits some. The sample lists roughly 380,000 clones, 81% seen once, with 1.1% in the top ten. Material: peripheral blood. The receptors stem from a human donor with acute or convalescent COVID-19. The donor label of this sample is uncertain.

On this clone: Other DNA sequences within the sample encode an identical CDR3. The chain recombines TRBV30 with TRBJ1-2; D might be TRBD1 (6 bases). Trimming cost V 1 base and J 2 bases, with 11 bases left between them. The CDR3 length is 14 residues. Germline assignment: CDR1 GTSNPN and CDR2 SVGIG (reference sequence). CDR3 coding DNA: TGTGCCTGGAGTGCCCCGACAGGAAACTATGGCTACACCTTC. Protein: CAWSAPTGNYGYTF. Drawing the rest from reference TRBV30 and TRBJ1-2, the complete variable domain is SQTIHQWPATLVQPVGSPLSLECTVEGTSNPNLYWYRQAAGRGLQLLFYSVGIGQISSEVPQNLSASRPQDRQFILSSKKLLLSDSGFYLCAWSAPTGNYGYTFGSGTRLTVV.

This chain joins TRBV7-9 and TRBJ2-1; TRBD2 matches at 14 bases. The CDR3 totals 15 residues. The germline V gene has CDR1 SEHNR and CDR2 FQNEAQ (reference sequence). The V and J ends lost 4 bases and 7 bases, in that order; junction bases with no gene match: 3. CDR3 sequence reads: CASSWGTSGRNEQFF. CDR3 sequence (DNA): TGTGCCAGCAGCTGGGGGACTAGCGGGAGAAATGAGCAGTTCTTC.

CDR3 sequence reads: CASSPASGRRTGELFF. DNA of the CDR3: TGTGCCAGCTCACCAGCTAGCGGGAGGAGAACCGGGGAGCTGTTTTTT. V and J are TRBV18 and TRBJ2-2; 11 nucleotides align to TRBD2. The germline CDR1 and CDR2 sequences are KGHSH and LQKENI. This CDR3 is 16 amino acids long. The J segment lost 5 bases and the V segment lost 2 bases, leaving 4 bases of the junction unmatched. The whole variable domain, remainder taken from reference TRBV18 and TRBJ2-2, is NAGVMQNPRHLVRRRGQEARLRCSPMKGHSHVYWYRQLPEEGLKFMVYLQKENIIDESGMPKERFSAEFPKEGPSILRIQQVVRGDSAAYFCASSPASGRRTGELFFGEGSRLTVL.

The chain recombines TRBV28 with TRBJ1-1, with 10 bases that match TRBD1. The length of the CDR3 is 17 residues. Germline V gene data show CDR1 as MDHEN and CDR2 as SYDVKM. Trimming at V came to 5 bases and at J to 1 base, leaving 10 bases not matched to a gene. The CDR3 region is CASSQTGGSSWNTEAFF. DNA of the CDR3: TGTGCCAGCAGTCAGACAGGGGGCTCCTCTTGGAACACTGAAGCTTTCTTT.

The chain combines TRBV27 with TRBJ2-1; 9 nucleotides align to TRBD2. The CDR3 loop spans 13 amino acids. Trimming removed 9 bases from V and 8 bases from J; junction bases left unmatched: 8. The germline gives CDR1 MNHEY, CDR2 SMNVEV (reference sequence). The CDR3 coding sequence is TGTGCCAGTTCTGGGACTAGCAGAGATGAGCAGTTCTTC. Translating it yields CASSGTSRDEQFF.

This clone occurred many times. V is TRBV4-2 and J is TRBJ2-1; 7 bases are a match to TRBD2. The length of the CDR3 is 17 residues. Germline V gene data show CDR1 as LGHNA and CDR2 as YNFKEQ. J gave up 8 bases and V 4 bases, and 17 bases lay outside the gene matches. CDR3 sequence reads: CASSRRGERALGDEQFF. In DNA form, the CDR3 reads TGTGCCAGCAGCCGCCGGGGGGAGCGGGCCCTCGGGGATGAGCAGTTCTTC.

The chain carries TRBV4-1 and TRBJ2-3, with 9 bases aligning to TRBD1. The V gene end was trimmed by 1 base and the J gene end by 3 bases; junction bases not matched to a gene: 2. The germline V gene encodes CDR1 MGHRA and CDR2 YSYEKL. The CDR3 is 15 amino acids. CDR3 in DNA: TGCGCCAGCAGCCAAGGGACAGGGGTTACAGATACGCAGTATTTT. Its protein product is CASSQGTGVTDTQYF.

This chain connects TRBV6-5 to TRBJ1-2, with 11 bases identical to TRBD1. CDR1 and CDR2 from the germline V gene are MNHEY and SVGAGI. V dropped 4 bases and J dropped 10; count of bases not matched to a gene: 8. The CDR3 consists of 14 residues. This chain's CDR3 is CASSFEGQGVSYTF. The CDR3 region has the DNA TGTGCCAGCAGTTTTGAGGGACAGGGGGTTTCCTACACCTTC.

The rearrangement joins TRBV27 to TRBJ2-5; D is undetermined. The germline V gene encodes CDR1 MNHEY and CDR2 SMNVEV (reference sequence). The CDR3 extends over 15 amino acids. V was clipped by 2 bases and J by 1 base, with 11 bases between them. DNA for the CDR3: TGTGCCAGCAGTTTAACAGTTGGCGTCCAAGAGACCCAGTACTTC. The encoded protein is CASSLTVGVQETQYF.

The rearrangement uses TRBV29-1 and TRBJ1-1; perhaps TRBD1 as D (5 bases). Germline V gives CDR1 SQVTM, CDR2 ANQGSEA. The CDR3 extends over 13 amino acids. V was pared by 4 bases and J by 7 bases, with 16 bases between. The CDR3 nucleotides are TGCAGCGTTGTAGGGCTGACAAGGGGTGAAGCTTTCTTT. This sequence encodes CSVVGLTRGEAFF.

The chain recombines TRBV6-5 with TRBJ2-5; D is ambiguous. V lost 5 bases and J 2 bases, leaving 15 bases between the germline ends. Germline CDR1 is MNHEY and CDR2 is SVGAGI. This CDR3 contains 15 residues. The chain's CDR3 is CASSRLGSPQETQYF. The CDR3, as DNA: TGTGCCAGCAGTAGGCTAGGATCTCCTCAAGAGACCCAGTACTTC.

This sequence joins TRBV28 and TRBJ1-4; D may be TRBD1 (5 bases). Germline V CDR1 and CDR2: MDHEN, SYDVKM. The ends were cut back, 2 bases at V and 8 bases at J, with 9 bases in the middle. CDR3 size: 13 residues. The CDR3 is CASSLPGLEKLFF. The CDR3 DNA reads TGTGCCAGCAGTTTACCAGGGTTGGAAAAACTGTTTTTT.

This chain connects TRBV14 to TRBJ1-6, with TRBD1 matching 7 bases. Trimming took 10 bases from V and 9 from J; bases not matched to a gene: 12. The CDR3 is 14 residues long. Germline V lookup: CDR1 SGHDN, CDR2 FVKESK. The CDR3 bases are TGTGCCACAAGGGCTACAGGGGTGGTTTCACCCCTCCACTTT. This codes for CATRATGVVSPLHF.

The chain is built from TRBV11-2 and TRBJ2-2, with 7 bases fitting TRBD1. The trim removed 2 bases at V and 6 bases at J, leaving 6 bases unmatched. The CDR3 is made up of 15 amino acids. CDR1 and CDR2 from the germline V gene are SGHAT and FQNNGV. The CDR3 is CASSLRETGPGELFF. CDR3 nucleotides: TGTGCCAGCAGCTTACGCGAGACAGGGCCCGGGGAGCTGTTTTTT.

The chain carries TRBV30 and TRBJ1-5; 7 nucleotides agree with TRBD1. The V gene end was trimmed by 3 bases and the J gene end by 7 bases; junction bases not matched to a gene: 6. The V gene's germline CDR1 is GTSNPN and CDR2 SVGIG (reference sequence). CDR3 length: 13 amino acids. CDR3 sequence (DNA): TGTGCCTGGAGGGTTGACAGGGACCAGCCCCAGCATTTT. Its protein is CAWRVDRDQPQHF. Full variable domain (rest looked up from reference TRBV30 and TRBJ1-5): SQTIHQWPATLVQPVGSPLSLECTVEGTSNPNLYWYRQAAGRGLQLLFYSVGIGQISSEVPQNLSASRPQDRQFILSSKKLLLSDSGFYLCAWRVDRDQPQHFGDGTRLSIL.

V gene TRBV7-8 combines with J gene TRBJ2-1; no reliable D call. Trimming left V 5 bases short and J 0 bases short, with 11 bases between. The CDR3 is 15 residues long. Germline lookup yields CDR1 SGHVS and CDR2 FQNEAQ. Here the CDR3 DNA reads TGTGCCAGCAGCCGAACAGCTATCTCCTACAATGAGCAGTTCTTC. Its translation: CASSRTAISYNEQFF. The full variable domain, rest sourced from reference TRBV7-8 and TRBJ2-1, is GAGVSQSPRYKVAKRGQDVALRCDPISGHVSLFWYQQALGQGPEFLTYFQNEAQLDKSGLPSDRFFAERPEGSVSTLKIQRTQQEDSAVYLCASSRTAISYNEQFFGPGTRLTVL.

The V call is TRBV5-1, the J call TRBJ1-2, with D unresolved. CDR3 length: 15 amino acids. The germline V gene has CDR1 SGHRS and CDR2 YFSETQ. With 7 bases removed from V and 7 bases from J, the gap between germline ends came to 23 bases. The CDR3 spells CASASRPGSTFGYTF. DNA of the CDR3: TGCGCCAGCGCGTCACGACCGGGATCTACTTTTGGCTACACCTTC.

V gene TRBV10-3 combines with J gene TRBJ2-1, with 9 bases lining up with TRBD2. The V gene's germline CDR1 is ENHRY and CDR2 SYGVKD. The junction had 11 bases not matched to a gene; V was cut back by 7 bases and J by 7 bases. This CDR3 contains 15 residues. For the CDR3, the DNA is TGTGCCATCAAAGCGACTAGCGGAGTCACTAATGAGCAGTTCTTC. It translates to CAIKATSGVTNEQFF.

The V gene is TRBV19, the J gene TRBJ1-3; maybe TRBD1 (6 bases). This CDR3 spans 21 amino acids. V was clipped by 4 bases and J by 6 bases, with 34 bases between them. Germline V lookup: CDR1 LNHDA, CDR2 SQIVND (reference sequence). In DNA form, the CDR3 reads TGTGCCAGTAGTAATTGTGAGGAACAGGGCATCCATATCCGGTACCAAAACACCATATATTTT. Its protein is CASSNCEEQGIHIRYQNTIYF.

The rearrangement joins TRBV18 to TRBJ2-1; 9 nucleotides line up with TRBD2. The CDR3 totals 14 residues. Trimming cost V 6 bases and J 5 bases; bases outside gene matches: 5. The V gene's germline CDR1 is KGHSH and CDR2 LQKENI. CDR3 sequence (DNA): TGTGCCAGCTCCTCTAGCGGGGCTCACAATGAGCAGTTCTTC. Protein: CASSSSGAHNEQFF.